Below are 6 T cell receptor beta chains sequenced from a single sample in a study of shared clonotypes between healthy human individuals. The repertoire was sequenced with immunoSEQ multiplex PCR; TCRdb's copy has only in-frame clones and lacks some. The sample includes approximately 2.4 million clones, under 97% of them seen just once. Sequencing was carried out using naive CD4+ T cells sorted from blood. Subset of the sample: CD45RA+ positively selected. These receptors were taken from a man aged 18 to 35 in good health.

The V gene is TRBV27, the J gene TRBJ2-7; 8 bases align to TRBD2. The length of the CDR3 is 14 residues. Germline V gives CDR1 MNHEY, CDR2 SMNVEV (reference sequence). The V segment lost 5 bases and the J segment 2 bases; nucleotides outside the gene matches: 5. The CDR3 sequence: CASSVIAGTYEQYF. CDR3 nucleotide sequence: TGTGCCAGCAGTGTAATAGCGGGAACCTACGAGCAGTACTTC.

CDR3 DNA sequence: TGTGCCAGCAGCTTTCCCAGCACCAATACGCAGTATTTT. This gives the protein CASSFPSTNTQYF. This chain joins TRBV7-2 and TRBJ2-3; D remains unclear. This CDR3 has 13 amino acids. Trimming left V 3 bases short and J 7 bases short, with 11 bases between. Germline CDR1 and CDR2: SGHTA and FQGNSA.

The J gene is TRBJ2-1, the V gene TRBV28; D remains ambiguous. The CDR3 is made up of 14 amino acids. V gave up 3 bases and J gave up 6 bases, with 12 bases separating them. Germline loops: CDR1 MDHEN, CDR2 SYDVKM. The CDR3 sequence is CASSFTLQSNEQFF. In DNA, the CDR3 is TGTGCCAGCAGTTTTACCCTACAGAGCAATGAGCAGTTCTTC.

This chain joins TRBV6-1 and TRBJ2-7; 7 bases map to TRBD1. V was pared by 1 base and J by 10 bases, with 7 bases of the junction left unmatched. Germline V gene data show CDR1 as MNHNS and CDR2 as SASEGT. The CDR3 consists of 13 residues. CDR3 in DNA: TGTGCCAGCAGTGAAGGGTCCGTAGGGGGCCAGTACTTC. Protein sequence: CASSEGSVGGQYF.

The chain employs TRBV6-5 and TRBJ1-1, with a weak D call TRBD1 (5 bases). There are 15 residues in the CDR3. Germline CDR1 MNHEY, CDR2 SVGAGI. With 0 bases removed from V and 5 bases from J, the gap between germline ends came to 13 bases. The CDR3 loop is CASSYSRGVGTEAFF. CDR3 in DNA: TGTGCCAGCAGTTACTCCCGGGGGGTGGGGACTGAAGCTTTCTTT.

The chain uses TRBV5-4 and TRBJ1-2, with TRBD1 matching over 9 bases. CDR1 is SGHNT, CDR2 YYREEE, per germline (reference sequence). The CDR3 is 19 residues long. J lost 6 bases, V lost 0 bases, and 18 bases had no gene match. CDR3 residues: CASSLGSTGGAVVGDGYTF. CDR3 nucleotide sequence: TGTGCCAGCAGCTTGGGGTCCACAGGGGGCGCCGTCGTTGGAGATGGCTACACCTTC. Full variable domain (rest looked up from reference TRBV5-4 and TRBJ1-2): ETGVTQSPTHLIKTRGQQVTLRCSSQSGHNTVSWYQQALGQGPQFIFQYYREEENGRGNFPPRFSGLQFPNYSSELNVNALELDDSALYLCASSLGSTGGAVVGDGYTFGSGTRLTVV.